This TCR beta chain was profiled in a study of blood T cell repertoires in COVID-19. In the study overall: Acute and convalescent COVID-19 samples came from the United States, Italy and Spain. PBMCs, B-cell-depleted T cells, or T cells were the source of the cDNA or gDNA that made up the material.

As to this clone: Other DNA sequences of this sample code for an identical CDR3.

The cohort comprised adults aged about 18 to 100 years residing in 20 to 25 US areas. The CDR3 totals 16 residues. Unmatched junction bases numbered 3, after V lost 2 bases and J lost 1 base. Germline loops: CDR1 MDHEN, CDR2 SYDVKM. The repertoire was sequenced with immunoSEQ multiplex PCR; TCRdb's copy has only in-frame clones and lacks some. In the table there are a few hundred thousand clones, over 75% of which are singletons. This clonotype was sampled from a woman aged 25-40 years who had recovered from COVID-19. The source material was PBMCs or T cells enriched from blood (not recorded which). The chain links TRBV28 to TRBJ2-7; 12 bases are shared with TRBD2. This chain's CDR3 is CASSLILAGGSYEQYF. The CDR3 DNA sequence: TGTGCCAGCAGTTTAATCCTAGCGGGAGGGTCCTACGAGCAGTACTTC.